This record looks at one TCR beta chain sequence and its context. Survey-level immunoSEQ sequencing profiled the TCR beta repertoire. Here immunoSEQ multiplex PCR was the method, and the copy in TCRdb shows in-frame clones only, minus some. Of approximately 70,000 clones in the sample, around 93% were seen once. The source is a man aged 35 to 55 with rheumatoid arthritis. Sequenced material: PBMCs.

The CDR3 spells CASSSQGANTEAFF. CDR3 bases: TGTGCCAGCAGCTCACAGGGCGCGAACACTGAAGCTTTCTTT. The V call is TRBV7-8, the J call TRBJ1-1; D possibly corresponds to TRBD1 (6 bases). This CDR3 spans 14 amino acids. From germline, CDR1 is SGHVS and CDR2 FQNEAQ. Trimming removed 4 bases at V and 1 base at J, with 10 bases between.